A selection of T cell receptor beta chains follows, all from one sample in a study of T-cell reconstitution after alpha-beta-depleted transplantation in children. TCRdb redid the calling of the PCR reads with MiXCR, one entry per CDR3 protein. The repertoire holds under 850,000 distinct CDR3 sequences, around 13% seen once, with approximately 0.8% in the top ten. The specimen was PBMCs, collected before TCRalphabeta/CD19-depleted stem cell transplant. Receptors originate from a girl aged 2-9 years with congenital amegakaryocytic thrombocytopenia, due to receive a stem cell transplant. CDR3s include the opening cysteine and the closing phenylalanine or tryptophan. The D gene is left open where the match is weak. The size of a clone is reported for some rows only, either as once, few or many, or as a class for expanded clones.

j_call,d_call,v_call,clone_size,cdr3_nt,cdr3_aa
TRBJ2-5,-,TRBV5-1,-,TGCGCCAGCAGACTGGGAACTAGGCAAGAGACCCAGTACTTC,CASRLGTRQETQYF
TRBJ1-3,-,TRBV7-9,many,TGTGCCAGCAGCTTAGTAGTCAAGGGAAACACCATATATTTT,CASSLVVKGNTIYF
TRBJ2-7,-,TRBV20-1,-,TGCAGTGCTAGGGGCGGGGACGGCTCCTACGAGCAGTACTTC,CSARGGDGSYEQYF
TRBJ2-2,-,TRBV29-1,many,TGCAGCGTTAAGCAGATCAACACCGGGGAGCTGTTTTTT,CSVKQINTGELFF
TRBJ2-2,-,TRBV12-3/TRBV12-4,many,TGTGCCAGCAGTTTGCCCCTTGACGGCACCGGGGAGCTGTTTTTT,CASSLPLDGTGELFF
TRBJ2-1,-,TRBV20-1,few,TGCAGTGCTAGAGATGTCTGGACATCAGTCTCCTACAATGAGCAGTTCTTC,CSARDVWTSVSYNEQFF
TRBJ2-7,TRBD1,TRBV20-1,few,TGCAGTGCTCGAGACAGGGTCTCGGGGGAGCAGTACTTC,CSARDRVSGEQYF
TRBJ2-1,-,TRBV29-1,-,TGCAGCACCGGGTCCTACAATGAGCAGTTCTTC,CSTGSYNEQFF
TRBJ2-1,-,TRBV5-1,many,TGCGCCAGCAGCTTGACTAGCTCCCATGAGCAGTTCTTC,CASSLTSSHEQFF
TRBJ2-5,TRBD2,TRBV5-1,-,TGCGCCAGCAGCCTAGGACTAGCGGGATCGGAGACCCAGTACTTC,CASSLGLAGSETQYF
TRBJ2-1,-,TRBV15,-,TGTGCCACCAGCGAAGGGCCCCTCGTGGGCAATGAGCAGTTCTTC,CATSEGPLVGNEQFF
TRBJ2-1,-,TRBV15,-,TGTGCCACCAGCAGAGACCCAGGCTCCTACAATGAGCCGTTCTTC,CATSRDPGSYNEPFF
TRBJ2-1,-,TRBV11-2,-,TGTGCCAGCAGCTTAGAAGTTGCGGGAAAGAGGTTCAATGAGCAGTTCTTC,CASSLEVAGKRFNEQFF
TRBJ2-7,TRBD2,TRBV25-1,-,TGTGCCAGCAGTGAAACCGGGGGGGGTAGGTACGAGCAGTACTTC,CASSETGGGRYEQYF
TRBJ2-7,TRBD1,TRBV12-3/TRBV12-4,-,TGTGCCAGCACCACCGGACAGGGCTACGAGCAGTACTTC,CASTTGQGYEQYF
TRBJ1-4,-,TRBV7-9,-,TGTGCCAGCAGCTCAAGGAGAGAGTTACCCTTTGAAAAACTGTTTTTT,CASSSRRELPFEKLFF
TRBJ1-2,TRBD1,TRBV5-1,many,TGCGCCAGCAGCATCTCCGGGACAGACTATGGCTACACCTTC,CASSISGTDYGYTF
TRBJ2-3,-,TRBV30,few,TGTGCCTGCAGGGTGGATACGCAGTATTTT,CACRVDTQYF
TRBJ2-7,TRBD1,TRBV18,-,TGTGCCAGCTCACCACTAACCGGGACAGGGGTAATGAACGAGCAGTACTTC,CASSPLTGTGVMNEQYF
TRBJ2-7,TRBD2,TRBV20-1,few,TGCAGTGCTAGTCCTCCTAGCGGGAAATGGGGGGAGCAGTACTTC,CSASPPSGKWGEQYF